These 5 T cell receptor beta chains were all obtained from the same sample, sequenced in a study of shared clonotypes between healthy human individuals. Clones were read by immunoSEQ multiplex PCR, and TCRdb kept only the in-frame ones, dropping some. Here the sample spans roughly 2.6 million clones, around 94% being singletons. The sequenced material came from naive CD4+ T cells sorted from blood. As to subset: CD45RA+ positively selected. The receptors derive from a young man in good health.

This clone was seen a single time. The V call is TRBV6-5, the J call TRBJ1-4; 8 bases align to TRBD1. The junction had 8 bases not matched to a gene; V was cut back by 6 bases and J by 8 bases. Germline V gives CDR1 MNHEY, CDR2 SVGAGI. The CDR3 has 14 amino acids. The CDR3 loop reads CASSHQGAGEKLFF. The CDR3 bases are TGTGCCAGCAGCCATCAGGGGGCTGGAGAAAAACTGTTTTTT.

The rearrangement uses TRBV6-5 and TRBJ2-5; perhaps D is TRBD1 or TRBD2 (7 bases each). CDR3 length: 15 amino acids. CDR1 is MNHEY and CDR2 is SVGAGI in the germline V gene. With 4 bases removed from V and 1 base from J, the gap between germline ends came to 13 bases. CDR3 sequence (DNA): TGTGCCAGCAGTTTATCAGGGGGGGGCCAAGAGACCCAGTACTTC. Translating it yields CASSLSGGGQETQYF.

Of note for this clone: Other DNA sequences in the same sample also yield this CDR3. This chain connects TRBV5-6 to TRBJ2-7; 8 nucleotides line up with TRBD1. V was pared by 1 base and J by 2 bases, with 2 bases of the junction left unmatched. There are 14 residues in the CDR3. Per germline, CDR1 SGHDT and CDR2 YYEEEE. CDR3 loop: CASSLLDRAYEQYF. DNA for the CDR3: TGTGCCAGCAGCTTGTTGGACAGGGCCTACGAGCAGTACTTC. The variable domain in full, completed from reference TRBV5-6 and TRBJ2-7, reads DAGVTQSPTHLIKTRGQQVTLRCSPKSGHDTVSWYQQALGQGPQFIFQYYEEEERQRGNFPDRFSGHQFPNYSSELNVNALLLGDSALYLCASSLLDRAYEQYFGPGTRLTVT.

V gene TRBV7-2 combines with J gene TRBJ2-4; D uncertain. V lost 4 bases to trimming and J lost 1 base, with 14 bases between them. Germline V gives CDR1 SGHTA, CDR2 FQGNSA. This CDR3 contains 16 residues. CDR3 amino acids: CASSYGSGAAKNIQYF. CDR3 DNA: TGTGCCAGCAGCTATGGTTCTGGCGCGGCCAAAAACATTCAGTACTTC. The whole variable domain, filled in from reference TRBV7-2 and TRBJ2-4, reads GAGVSQSPSNKVTEKGKDVELRCDPISGHTALYWYRQSLGQGLEFLIYFQGNSAPDKSGLPSDRFSAERTGGSVSTLTIQRTQQEDSAVYLCASSYGSGAAKNIQYFGAGTRLSVL.

The chain couples TRBV4-3 to TRBJ1-6; 7 bases are a match to TRBD1. Germline lookup yields CDR1 LGHNA and CDR2 YSLEER. The junction had 13 bases not matched to a gene; V was cut back by 4 bases and J by 7 bases. This CDR3 contains 17 residues. This CDR3 reads CASSRTTMTGSNSPLHF. CDR3 bases: TGCGCCAGCAGCCGTACGACGATGACAGGGAGCAATTCACCCCTCCACTTT.